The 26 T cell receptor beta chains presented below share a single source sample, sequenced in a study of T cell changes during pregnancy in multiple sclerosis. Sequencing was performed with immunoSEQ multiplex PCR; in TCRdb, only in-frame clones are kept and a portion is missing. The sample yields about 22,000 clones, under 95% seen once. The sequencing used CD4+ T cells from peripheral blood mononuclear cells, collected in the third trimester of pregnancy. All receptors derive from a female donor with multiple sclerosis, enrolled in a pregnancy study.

The CDR3 DNA follows: TGTGCCAGTAGTAAGTTTGGCAAACGGATGGGGGGTTTCTTT. Translated, it gives CASSKFGKRMGGFF. V and J are TRBV19 and TRBJ1-1, with D perhaps matching TRBD1 (5 bases). V was trimmed by 4 bases and J by 13 bases, leaving 22 bases between them. The CDR3 runs 14 residues. Per germline, CDR1 LNHDA and CDR2 SQIVND (reference sequence).

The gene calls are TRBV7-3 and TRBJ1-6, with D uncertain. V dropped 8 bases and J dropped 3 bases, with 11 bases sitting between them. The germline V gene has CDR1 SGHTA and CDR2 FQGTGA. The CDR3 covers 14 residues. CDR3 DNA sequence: TGTGCCAGCTCGGAGGGATACTATAATTCACCCCTCCACTTT. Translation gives CASSEGYYNSPLHF.

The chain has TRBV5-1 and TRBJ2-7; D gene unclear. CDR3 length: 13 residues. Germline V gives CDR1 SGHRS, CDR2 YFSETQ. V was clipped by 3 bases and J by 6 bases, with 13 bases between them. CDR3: CASSSGSPREQYF. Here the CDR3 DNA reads TGCGCCAGCAGCTCCGGGTCCCCTCGCGAGCAGTACTTC.

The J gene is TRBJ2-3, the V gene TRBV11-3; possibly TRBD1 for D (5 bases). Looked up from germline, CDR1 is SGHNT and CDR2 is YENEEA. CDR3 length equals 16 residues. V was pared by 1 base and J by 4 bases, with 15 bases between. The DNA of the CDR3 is TGTGCCAGCAGCTTAGGGGGCGGAAGGGGCGCAGATACGCAGTATTTT. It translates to CASSLGGGRGADTQYF. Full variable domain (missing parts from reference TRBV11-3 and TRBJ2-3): EAGVVQSPRYKIIEKKQPVAFWCNPISGHNTLYWYLQNLGQGPELLIRYENEEAVDDSQLPKDRFSAERLKGVDSTLKIQPAELGDSAVYLCASSLGGGRGADTQYFGPGTRLTVL.

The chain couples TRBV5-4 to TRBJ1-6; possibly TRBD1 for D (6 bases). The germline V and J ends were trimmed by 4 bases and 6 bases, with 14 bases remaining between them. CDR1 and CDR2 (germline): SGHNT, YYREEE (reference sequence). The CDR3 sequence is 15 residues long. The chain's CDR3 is CASSREGQINSPLHF. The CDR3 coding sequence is TGTGCCAGCAGCAGGGAAGGACAGATTAATTCACCCCTCCACTTT.

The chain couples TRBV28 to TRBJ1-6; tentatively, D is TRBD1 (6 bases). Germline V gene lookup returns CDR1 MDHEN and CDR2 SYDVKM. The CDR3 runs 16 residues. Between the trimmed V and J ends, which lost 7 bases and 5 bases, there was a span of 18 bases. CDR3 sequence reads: CASTLRYRVHNSPLHF. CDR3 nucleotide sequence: TGTGCCAGCACCCTCCGCTACAGGGTTCATAATTCACCCCTCCACTTT.

The CDR3 nucleotides read TGTGCCAGCAGCTCCCCCGGGACAGGGAGGGCTAACTATGGCTACACCTTC. Protein: CASSSPGTGRANYGYTF. The chain joins TRBV11-2 to TRBJ1-2; 9 bases agree with TRBD1. The trim removed 4 bases at V and 0 bases at J, leaving 9 bases unmatched. The V gene's germline CDR1 is SGHAT and CDR2 FQNNGV. CDR3 length equals 17 residues.

The CDR3 is CASSLGGSYQPQHF. CDR3 DNA: TGTGCCAGCAGCTTAGGTGGGAGCTATCAGCCCCAGCATTTT. The chain couples TRBV7-9 to TRBJ1-5; no reliable D call. The CDR3 contains 14 residues. Germline V lookup: CDR1 SEHNR, CDR2 FQNEAQ (reference sequence). With 1 base removed from V and 5 bases from J, the gap between germline ends came to 9 bases.

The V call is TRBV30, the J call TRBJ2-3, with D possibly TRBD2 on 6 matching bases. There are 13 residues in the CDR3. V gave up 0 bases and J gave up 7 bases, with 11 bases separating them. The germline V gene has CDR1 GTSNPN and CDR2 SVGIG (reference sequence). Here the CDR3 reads CAWSVNGRNTQYF. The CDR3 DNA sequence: TGTGCCTGGAGTGTAAACGGGAGAAATACGCAGTATTTT.

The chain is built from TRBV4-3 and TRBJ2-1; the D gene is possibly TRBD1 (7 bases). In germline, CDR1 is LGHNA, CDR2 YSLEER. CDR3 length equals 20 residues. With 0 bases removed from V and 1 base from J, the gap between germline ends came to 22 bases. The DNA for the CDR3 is TGCGCCAGCAGCCAAGATCGCGGAGGGGGCCAGCACGGGTCCTACAATGAGCAGTTCTTC. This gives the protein CASSQDRGGGQHGSYNEQFF.

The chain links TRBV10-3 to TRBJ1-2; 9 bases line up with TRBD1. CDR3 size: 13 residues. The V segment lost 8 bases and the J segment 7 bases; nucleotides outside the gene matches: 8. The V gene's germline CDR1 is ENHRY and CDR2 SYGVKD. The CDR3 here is CAIGTTGGVGYTF. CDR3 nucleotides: TGTGCCATCGGCACCACAGGGGGCGTTGGCTACACCTTC.

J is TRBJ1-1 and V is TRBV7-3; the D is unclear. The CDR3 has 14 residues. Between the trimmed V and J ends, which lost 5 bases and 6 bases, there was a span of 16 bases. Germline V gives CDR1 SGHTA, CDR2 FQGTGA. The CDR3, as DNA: TGTGCCAGCAGCCTCCGGGCGGGAGTATCTGAAGCTTTCTTT. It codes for CASSLRAGVSEAFF.

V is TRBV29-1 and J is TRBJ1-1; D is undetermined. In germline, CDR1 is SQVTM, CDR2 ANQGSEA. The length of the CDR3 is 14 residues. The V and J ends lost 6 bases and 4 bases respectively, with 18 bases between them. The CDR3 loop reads CSVVSFGVGTEAFF. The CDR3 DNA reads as TGCAGCGTCGTGTCTTTCGGGGTGGGCACTGAAGCTTTCTTT.

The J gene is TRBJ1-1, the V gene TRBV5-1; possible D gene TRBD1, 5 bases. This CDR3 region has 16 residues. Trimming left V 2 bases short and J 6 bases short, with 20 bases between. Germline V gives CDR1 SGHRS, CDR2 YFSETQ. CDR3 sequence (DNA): TGCGCCAGCAGCTTATGGGGCGGGACTATTGGGCCTGAAGCTTTCTTT. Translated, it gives CASSLWGGTIGPEAFF. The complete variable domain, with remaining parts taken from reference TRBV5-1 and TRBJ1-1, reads KAGVTQTPRYLIKTRGQQVTLSCSPISGHRSVSWYQQTPGQGLQFLFEYFSETQRNKGNFPGRFSGRQFSNSRSEMNVSTLELGDSALYLCASSLWGGTIGPEAFFGQGTRLTVV.

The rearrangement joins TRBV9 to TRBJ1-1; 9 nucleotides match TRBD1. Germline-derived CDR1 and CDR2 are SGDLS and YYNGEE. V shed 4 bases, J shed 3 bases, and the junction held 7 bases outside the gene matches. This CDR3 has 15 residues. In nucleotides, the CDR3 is TGTGCCAGCAGCAAGGGACAGGGAGTTGACACTGAAGCTTTCTTT. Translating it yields CASSKGQGVDTEAFF.

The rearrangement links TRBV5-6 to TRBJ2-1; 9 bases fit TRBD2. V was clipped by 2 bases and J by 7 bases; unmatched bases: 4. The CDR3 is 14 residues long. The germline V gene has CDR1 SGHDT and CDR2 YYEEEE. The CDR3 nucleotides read TGTGCCAGCAGCTTTGCGGGGGGGCTAAATGAGCAGTTCTTC. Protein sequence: CASSFAGGLNEQFF.

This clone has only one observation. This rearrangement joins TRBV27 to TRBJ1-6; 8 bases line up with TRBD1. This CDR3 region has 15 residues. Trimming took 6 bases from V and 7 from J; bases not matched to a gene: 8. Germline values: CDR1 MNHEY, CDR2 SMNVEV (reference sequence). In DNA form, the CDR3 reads TGTGCCAGCAGATACCGGGACAGGCAAAATTCACCCCTCCACTTT. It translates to CASRYRDRQNSPLHF.

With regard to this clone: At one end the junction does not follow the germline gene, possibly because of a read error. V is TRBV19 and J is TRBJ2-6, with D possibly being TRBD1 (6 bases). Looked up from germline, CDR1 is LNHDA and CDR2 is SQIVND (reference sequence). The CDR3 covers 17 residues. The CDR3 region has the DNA TGTACCAGTAGTAAGGGACACCAATTCTCTGGGGCCAACGTCCTGACTTTC. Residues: CTSSKGHQFSGANVLTF.

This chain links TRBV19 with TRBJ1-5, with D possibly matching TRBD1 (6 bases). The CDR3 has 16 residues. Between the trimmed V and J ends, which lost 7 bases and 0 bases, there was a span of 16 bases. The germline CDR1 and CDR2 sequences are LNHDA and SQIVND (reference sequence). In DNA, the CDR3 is TGTGCCAGTACTCCCCTTGGACAGTATAGCAATCAGCCCCAGCATTTT. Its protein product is CASTPLGQYSNQPQHF.

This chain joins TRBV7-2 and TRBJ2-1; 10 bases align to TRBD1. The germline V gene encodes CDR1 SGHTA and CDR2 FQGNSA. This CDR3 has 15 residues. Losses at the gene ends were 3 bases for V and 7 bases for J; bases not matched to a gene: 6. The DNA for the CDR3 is TGTGCCAGCAGCTTCCTGGGGACAGGGGTAAATGAGCAGTTCTTC. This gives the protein CASSFLGTGVNEQFF.

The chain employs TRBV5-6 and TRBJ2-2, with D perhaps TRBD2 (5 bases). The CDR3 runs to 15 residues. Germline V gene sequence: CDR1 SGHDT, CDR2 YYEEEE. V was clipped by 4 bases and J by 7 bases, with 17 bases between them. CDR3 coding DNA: TGTGCCAGCAGCGGCGCCGGGGTGGCAATCGGGGAGCTGTTTTTT. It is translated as CASSGAGVAIGELFF.

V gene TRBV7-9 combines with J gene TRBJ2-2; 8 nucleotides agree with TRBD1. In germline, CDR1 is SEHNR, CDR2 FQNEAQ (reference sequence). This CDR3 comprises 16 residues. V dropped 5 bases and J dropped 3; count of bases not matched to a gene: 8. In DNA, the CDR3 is TGTGCCAGCAGCGGCCGACAGGGGTCGGACACCGGGGAGCTGTTTTTT. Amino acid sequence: CASSGRQGSDTGELFF.

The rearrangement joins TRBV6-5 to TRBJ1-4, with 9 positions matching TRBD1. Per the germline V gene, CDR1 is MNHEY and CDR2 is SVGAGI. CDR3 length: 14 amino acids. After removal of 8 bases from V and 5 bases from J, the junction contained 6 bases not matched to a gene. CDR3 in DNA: TGTGCCAGCGCTTTACAGGGGGCCAATGAAAAACTGTTTTTT. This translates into CASALQGANEKLFF.

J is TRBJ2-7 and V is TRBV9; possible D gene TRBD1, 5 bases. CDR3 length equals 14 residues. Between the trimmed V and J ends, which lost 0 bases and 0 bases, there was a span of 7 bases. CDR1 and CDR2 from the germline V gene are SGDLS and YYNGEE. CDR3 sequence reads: CASSVGQFSYEQYF. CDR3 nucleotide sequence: TGTGCCAGCAGCGTAGGACAGTTCTCCTACGAGCAGTACTTC.

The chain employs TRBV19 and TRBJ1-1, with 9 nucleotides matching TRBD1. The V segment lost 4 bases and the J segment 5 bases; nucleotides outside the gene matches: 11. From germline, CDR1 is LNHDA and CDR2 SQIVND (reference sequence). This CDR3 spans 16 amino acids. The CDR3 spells CASSTSLQGAGTEAFF. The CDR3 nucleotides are TGTGCCAGTAGTACCTCATTACAGGGGGCTGGGACTGAAGCTTTCTTT.

CDR3 sequence (DNA): TGCGCCAGCAGCTTAGAACGTGCGGGGGGTGAGACCCAGTACTTC. This sequence encodes CASSLERAGGETQYF. The genes are TRBV5-1 and TRBJ2-5, with 8 bases matching TRBD2. In germline, CDR1 is SGHRS, CDR2 YFSETQ. Trimming cost V 2 bases and J 5 bases; bases outside gene matches: 8. The CDR3 extends over 15 amino acids.